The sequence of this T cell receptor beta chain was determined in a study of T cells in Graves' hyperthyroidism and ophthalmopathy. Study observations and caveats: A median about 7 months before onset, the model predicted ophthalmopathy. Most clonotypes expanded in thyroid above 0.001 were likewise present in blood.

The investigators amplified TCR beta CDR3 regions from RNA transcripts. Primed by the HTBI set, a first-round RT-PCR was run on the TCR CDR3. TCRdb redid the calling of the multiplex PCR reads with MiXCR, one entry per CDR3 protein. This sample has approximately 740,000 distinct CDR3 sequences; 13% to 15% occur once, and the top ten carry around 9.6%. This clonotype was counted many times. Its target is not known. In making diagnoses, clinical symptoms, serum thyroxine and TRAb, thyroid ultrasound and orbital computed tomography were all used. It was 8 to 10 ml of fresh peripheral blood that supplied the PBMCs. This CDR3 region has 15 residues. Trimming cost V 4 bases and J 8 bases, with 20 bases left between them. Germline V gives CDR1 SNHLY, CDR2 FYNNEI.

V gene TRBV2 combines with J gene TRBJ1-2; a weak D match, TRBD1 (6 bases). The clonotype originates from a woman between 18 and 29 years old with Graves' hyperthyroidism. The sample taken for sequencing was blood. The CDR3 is CASSVLAGVVGGYTF. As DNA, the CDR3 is TGTGCCAGCAGTGTTTTGGCAGGGGTTGTCGGGGGCTACACCTTC.